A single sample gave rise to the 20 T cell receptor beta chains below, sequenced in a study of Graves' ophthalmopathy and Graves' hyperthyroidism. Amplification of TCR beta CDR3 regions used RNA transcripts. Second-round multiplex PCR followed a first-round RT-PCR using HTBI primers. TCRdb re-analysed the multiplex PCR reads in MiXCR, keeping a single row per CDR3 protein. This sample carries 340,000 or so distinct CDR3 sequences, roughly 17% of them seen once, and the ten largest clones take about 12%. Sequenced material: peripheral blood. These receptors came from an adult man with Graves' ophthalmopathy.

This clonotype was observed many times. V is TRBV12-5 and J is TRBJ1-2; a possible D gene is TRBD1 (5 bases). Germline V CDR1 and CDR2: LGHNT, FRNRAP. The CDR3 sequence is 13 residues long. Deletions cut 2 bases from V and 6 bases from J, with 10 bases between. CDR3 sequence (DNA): TGTGCTAGTGGTTTGATTGGGGCGGATGGCTACACCTTC. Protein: CASGLIGADGYTF.

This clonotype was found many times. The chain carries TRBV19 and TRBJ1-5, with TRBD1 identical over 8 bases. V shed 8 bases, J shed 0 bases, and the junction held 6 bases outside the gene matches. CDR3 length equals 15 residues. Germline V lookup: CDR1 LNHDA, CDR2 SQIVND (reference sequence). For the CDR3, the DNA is TGTGCCAGTGTTCAGGGGGCGTTTAGCAATCAGCCCCAGCATTTT. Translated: CASVQGAFSNQPQHF.

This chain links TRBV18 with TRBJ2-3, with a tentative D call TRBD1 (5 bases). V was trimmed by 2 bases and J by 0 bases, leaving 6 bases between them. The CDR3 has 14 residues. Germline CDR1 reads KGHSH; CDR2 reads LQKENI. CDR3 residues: CASSPWGSTDTQYF. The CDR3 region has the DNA TGTGCCAGCTCACCATGGGGCAGCACAGATACGCAGTATTTT.

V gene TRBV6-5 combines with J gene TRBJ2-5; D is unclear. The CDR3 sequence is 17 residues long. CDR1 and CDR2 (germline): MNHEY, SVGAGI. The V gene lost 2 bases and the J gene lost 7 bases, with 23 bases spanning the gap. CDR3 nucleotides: TGTGCCAGCAGTTACCTACGGCCGGCGGCCCCGTCTTGGACCCAGTACTTC. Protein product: CASSYLRPAAPSWTQYF.

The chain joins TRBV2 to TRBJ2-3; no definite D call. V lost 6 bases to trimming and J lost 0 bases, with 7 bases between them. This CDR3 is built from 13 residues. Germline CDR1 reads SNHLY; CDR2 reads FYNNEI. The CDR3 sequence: CASRLWSTDTQYF. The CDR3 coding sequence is TGTGCCAGCAGGTTATGGAGCACAGATACGCAGTATTTT.

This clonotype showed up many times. CDR3 sequence (DNA): TGCGCCAGCAGCCTCGGCCGGGGGGGAATGAGTGAAGCTTTCTTT. It translates to CASSLGRGGMSEAFF. V usage is TRBV5-1 and J usage is TRBJ1-1; tentatively, D is TRBD1 (5 bases). The germline gives CDR1 SGHRS, CDR2 YFSETQ. CDR3 length equals 15 residues. Trimming took off 4 bases at V and 7 bases at J, with 20 bases between the two ends. The entire variable domain, with the rest obtained from reference TRBV5-1 and TRBJ1-1, is as follows: KAGVTQTPRYLIKTRGQQVTLSCSPISGHRSVSWYQQTPGQGLQFLFEYFSETQRNKGNFPGRFSGRQFSNSRSEMNVSTLELGDSALYLCASSLGRGGMSEAFFGQGTRLTVV.

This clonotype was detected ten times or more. The CDR3 DNA sequence: TGTGCCAGCAGTGAACTCTGGGTGAACACTGAAGCTTTCTTT. Residues: CASSELWVNTEAFF. The chain is built from TRBV6-1 and TRBJ1-1; D gene unclear. V was pared by 2 bases and J by 0 bases, with 7 bases between. Germline V CDR1 and CDR2: MNHNS, SASEGT. This CDR3 comprises 14 residues.

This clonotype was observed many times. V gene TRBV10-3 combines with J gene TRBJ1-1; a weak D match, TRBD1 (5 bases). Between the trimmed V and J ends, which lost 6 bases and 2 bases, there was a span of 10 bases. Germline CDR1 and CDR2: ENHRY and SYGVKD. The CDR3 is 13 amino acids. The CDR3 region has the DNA TGTGCCATCAGCTCAGGGCTAAACACTGAAGCTTTCTTT. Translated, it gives CAISSGLNTEAFF.

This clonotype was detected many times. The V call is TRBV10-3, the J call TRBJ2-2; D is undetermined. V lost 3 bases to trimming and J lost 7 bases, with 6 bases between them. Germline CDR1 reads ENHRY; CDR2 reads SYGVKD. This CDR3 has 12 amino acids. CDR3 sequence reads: CAISDMGGELFF. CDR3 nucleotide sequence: TGTGCCATCAGTGATATGGGCGGGGAGCTGTTTTTT.

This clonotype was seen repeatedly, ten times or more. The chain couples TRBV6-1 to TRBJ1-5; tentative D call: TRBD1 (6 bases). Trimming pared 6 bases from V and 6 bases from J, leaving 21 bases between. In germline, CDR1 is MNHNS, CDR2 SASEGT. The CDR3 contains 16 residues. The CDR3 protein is CASSSLKVGGLQPQHF. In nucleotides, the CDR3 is TGTGCCAGCAGCTCCCTAAAAGTGGGGGGGCTTCAGCCCCAGCATTTT.

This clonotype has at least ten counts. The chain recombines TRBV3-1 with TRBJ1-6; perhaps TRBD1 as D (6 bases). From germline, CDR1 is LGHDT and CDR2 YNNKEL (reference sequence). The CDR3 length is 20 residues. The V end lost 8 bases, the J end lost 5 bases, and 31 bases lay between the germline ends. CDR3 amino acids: CASVRPRPVGGQINNSPLHF. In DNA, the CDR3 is TGTGCCAGCGTGAGGCCGCGGCCGGTCGGGGGGCAGATAAATAATTCACCCCTCCACTTT.

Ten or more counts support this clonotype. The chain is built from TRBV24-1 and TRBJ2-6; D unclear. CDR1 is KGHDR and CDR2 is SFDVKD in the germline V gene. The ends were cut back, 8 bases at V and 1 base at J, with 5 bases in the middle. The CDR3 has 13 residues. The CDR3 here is CATKESGANVLTF. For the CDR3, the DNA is TGTGCCACCAAGGAGTCTGGGGCCAACGTCCTGACTTTC.

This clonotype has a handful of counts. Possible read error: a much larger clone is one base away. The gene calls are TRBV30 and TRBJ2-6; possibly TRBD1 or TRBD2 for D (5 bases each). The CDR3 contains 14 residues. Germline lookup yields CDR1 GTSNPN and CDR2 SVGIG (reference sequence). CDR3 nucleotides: TGTGCCTGGGGTGTTGGGGGTGGGGCCAACGTCCTGACTTTC. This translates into CAWGVGGGANVLTF.

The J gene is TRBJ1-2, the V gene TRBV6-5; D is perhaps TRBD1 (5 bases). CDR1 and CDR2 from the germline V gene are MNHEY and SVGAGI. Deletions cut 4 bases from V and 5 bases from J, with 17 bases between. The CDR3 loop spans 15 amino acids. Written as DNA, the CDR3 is TGTGCCAGCAGTTCACCCGGGACGGCCCTTTATGGCTACACCTTC. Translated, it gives CASSSPGTALYGYTF.

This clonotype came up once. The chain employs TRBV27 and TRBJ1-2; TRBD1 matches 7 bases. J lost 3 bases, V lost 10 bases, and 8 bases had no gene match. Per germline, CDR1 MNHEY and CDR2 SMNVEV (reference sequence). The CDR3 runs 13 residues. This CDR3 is CATRLGTDYGYTF. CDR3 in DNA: TGTGCCACTCGACTCGGGACAGACTATGGCTACACCTTC.

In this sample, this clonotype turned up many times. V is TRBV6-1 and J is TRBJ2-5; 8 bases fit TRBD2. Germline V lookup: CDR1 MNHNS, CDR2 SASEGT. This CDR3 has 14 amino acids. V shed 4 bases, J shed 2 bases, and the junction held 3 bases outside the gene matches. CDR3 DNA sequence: TGTGCCAGCAGTGTAGCGGGGCGGCAAGAGACCCAGTACTTC. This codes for CASSVAGRQETQYF.

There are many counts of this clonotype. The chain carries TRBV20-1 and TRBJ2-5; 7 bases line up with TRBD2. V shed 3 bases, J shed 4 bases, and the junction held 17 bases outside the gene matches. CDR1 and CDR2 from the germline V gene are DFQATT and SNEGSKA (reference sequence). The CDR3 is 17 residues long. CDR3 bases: TGCAGTGCTAGCCCCCCCGTTGCGGGAGTCCTATTAGAGACCCAGTACTTC. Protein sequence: CSASPPVAGVLLETQYF.

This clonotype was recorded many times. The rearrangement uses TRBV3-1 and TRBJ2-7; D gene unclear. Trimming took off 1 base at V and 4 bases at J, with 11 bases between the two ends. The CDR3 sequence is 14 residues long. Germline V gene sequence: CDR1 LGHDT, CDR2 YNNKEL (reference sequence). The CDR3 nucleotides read TGTGCCAGCAGCCAAGTCAGGCAGGCATACGAGCAGTACTTC. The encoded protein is CASSQVRQAYEQYF.

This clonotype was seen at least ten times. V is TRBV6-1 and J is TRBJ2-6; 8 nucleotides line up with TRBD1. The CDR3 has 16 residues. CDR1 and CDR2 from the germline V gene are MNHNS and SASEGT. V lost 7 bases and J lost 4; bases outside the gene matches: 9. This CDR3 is CASKPTRDRGANVLTF. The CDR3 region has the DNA TGTGCCAGCAAGCCTACACGGGACAGGGGGGCCAACGTCCTGACTTTC.

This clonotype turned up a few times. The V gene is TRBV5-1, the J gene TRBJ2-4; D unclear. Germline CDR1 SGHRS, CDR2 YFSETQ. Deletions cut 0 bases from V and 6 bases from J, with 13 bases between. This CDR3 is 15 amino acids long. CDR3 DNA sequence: TGCGCCAGCAGCTTGGCTGGGGATGTGTTAAACATTCAGTACTTC. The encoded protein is CASSLAGDVLNIQYF.